The rows below give T cell receptor beta chains drawn from one sample of a study of cytomegalovirus exposure and HLA in healthy donors. The data were produced by immunoSEQ multiplex PCR, yet TCRdb's version contains in-frame clones alone and is incomplete. The sample consists of some 130,000 clones, about 71% of them appearing once. The material sequenced was PBMCs. Receptors were obtained from a woman aged 55-69 years in good health and CMV-seropositive. CDR3s include the opening cysteine and the closing phenylalanine or tryptophan. Fields, in order: CDR3 DNA, CDR3 protein, D gene, V gene, clone size, J gene. D genes are given only for firm matches. Clone size, where shown, is once, few, many, or a class for clones that have expanded.

CDR3 DNA: TGTGCCAGCAGCCAGGACAGCCCTAATGAAAAACTGTTTTTT
CDR3 protein: CASSQDSPNEKLFF
D gene: .
V gene: TRBV14
clone size: .
J gene: TRBJ1-4

CDR3 DNA: TGTGCCAGCAGTGACTTCCGGGGTGAAGCTTTCTTT
CDR3 protein: CASSDFRGEAFF
D gene: .
V gene: TRBV6-4
clone size: .
J gene: TRBJ1-1

CDR3 DNA: TGTGCCAGCAGCTTAGAATGGGGACAGCAAGAGACCCAGTACTTC
CDR3 protein: CASSLEWGQQETQYF
D gene: TRBD1
V gene: TRBV11-2
clone size: .
J gene: TRBJ2-5

CDR3 DNA: TGTGCCAGCAGCGAAGAGGGCTCCGCGGGGGGGCTTAATGAGCAGTTCTTC
CDR3 protein: CASSEEGSAGGLNEQFF
D gene: TRBD2
V gene: TRBV9
clone size: once
J gene: TRBJ2-1

CDR3 DNA: TGTGCCAGCAGCTTATTATGGGCCACAGAAGGTTACAATGAGCAGTTCTTC
CDR3 protein: CASSLLWATEGYNEQFF
D gene: .
V gene: TRBV7-6
clone size: .
J gene: TRBJ2-1

CDR3 DNA: TGCGCCAGCAGCCCGTTAGCGGGGGGACTTCGTGGTGAGCAGTTCTTC
CDR3 protein: CASSPLAGGLRGEQFF
D gene: TRBD2
V gene: TRBV5-1
clone size: few
J gene: TRBJ2-1

CDR3 DNA: TGTGCCAGCAGTTACTCGAGTGTAGGGGGCGAGCAGTACTTC
CDR3 protein: CASSYSSVGGEQYF
D gene: .
V gene: TRBV6-6
clone size: many
J gene: TRBJ2-7

CDR3 DNA: TGTGCCTCCCGGGCCGGGGGTACGGACTACACCTTC
CDR3 protein: CASRAGGTDYTF
D gene: .
V gene: TRBV2
clone size: .
J gene: TRBJ1-2

CDR3 DNA: TGTGCCAGCCTGGGAGAGCCCCACACCGGGGAGCTGTTTTTT
CDR3 protein: CASLGEPHTGELFF
D gene: .
V gene: TRBV7-8
clone size: .
J gene: TRBJ2-2

CDR3 DNA: TGTGCCAGCGCAGGTCGAGCGACAGGGGTATTTGCCGAGCAGTACTTC
CDR3 protein: CASAGRATGVFAEQYF
D gene: TRBD1
V gene: TRBV19
clone size: .
J gene: TRBJ2-7

CDR3 DNA: TGTGCCAGCAGCCCTCCTCGTAGCGGGGGACCCCAAGAGACCCAGTACTTC
CDR3 protein: CASSPPRSGGPQETQYF
D gene: TRBD2
V gene: TRBV9
clone size: .
J gene: TRBJ2-5

CDR3 DNA: TGTGCCAGCAGCTTGGAGGGACAGGCTGTGGGGGCCCAGCATTTT
CDR3 protein: CASSLEGQAVGAQHF
D gene: TRBD1
V gene: TRBV5-5
clone size: .
J gene: TRBJ1-5

CDR3 DNA: TGTGCCAGCCCCCGGGACTTCTTATTTACAGATACGCAGTATTTT
CDR3 protein: CASPRDFLFTDTQYF
D gene: .
V gene: TRBV5-6
clone size: once
J gene: TRBJ2-3

CDR3 DNA: TGTGCCAGTAGTAAGGCCCGGACAACCAATCAGCCCCAGCATTTT
CDR3 protein: CASSKARTTNQPQHF
D gene: .
V gene: TRBV19
clone size: once
J gene: TRBJ1-5

CDR3 DNA: TGTGCCATCAGTGAGTCGATGGGGGCAGGTGCCTATAATTCACCCCTCCACTTT
CDR3 protein: CAISESMGAGAYNSPLHF
D gene: .
V gene: TRBV10-3
clone size: .
J gene: TRBJ1-6

CDR3 DNA: TGTGCCAGCAGTTCCCTCCGGGACAGGGGGCTTGGCTACACCTTC
CDR3 protein: CASSSLRDRGLGYTF
D gene: TRBD1
V gene: TRBV6-5
clone size: .
J gene: TRBJ1-2

CDR3 DNA: TGTGCCAGCAAGGTCAGGGGTGGACCTAATGAAAAACTGTTTTTT
CDR3 protein: CASKVRGGPNEKLFF
D gene: .
V gene: TRBV7-9
clone size: .
J gene: TRBJ1-4

CDR3 DNA: TGTGCCAGCTCCCTTTCGGGACAGGGCGAAAACACCATATATTTT
CDR3 protein: CASSLSGQGENTIYF
D gene: TRBD1
V gene: TRBV18
clone size: .
J gene: TRBJ1-3

CDR3 DNA: TGTGCCACTGTTGTCAGCACTGAAGCTTTCTTT
CDR3 protein: CATVVSTEAFF
D gene: .
V gene: TRBV27
clone size: .
J gene: TRBJ1-1

CDR3 DNA: TGTGCCAGCAGTTTAGGGGCGGGTCAGGGGATCTATGGCTACACCTTC
CDR3 protein: CASSLGAGQGIYGYTF
D gene: .
V gene: TRBV28
clone size: .
J gene: TRBJ1-2